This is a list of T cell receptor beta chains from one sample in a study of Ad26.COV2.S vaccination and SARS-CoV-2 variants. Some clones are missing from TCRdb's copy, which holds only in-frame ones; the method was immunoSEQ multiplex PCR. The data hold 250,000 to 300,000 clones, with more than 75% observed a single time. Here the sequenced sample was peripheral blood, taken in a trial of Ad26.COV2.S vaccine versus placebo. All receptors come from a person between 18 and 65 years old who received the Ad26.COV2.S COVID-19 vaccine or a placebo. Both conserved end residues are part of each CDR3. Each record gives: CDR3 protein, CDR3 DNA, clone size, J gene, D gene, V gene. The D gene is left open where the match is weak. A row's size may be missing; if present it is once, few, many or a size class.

CASSQAGLNTEAFF	TGTGCCAGCAGCCAAGCAGGGTTAAACACTGAAGCTTTCTTT	-	TRBJ1-1	-	TRBV4-2
CASSEGGGHEQFF	TGTGCCAGCAGTGAAGGTGGGGGGCATGAGCAGTTCTTC	-	TRBJ2-1	-	TRBV6-1
CASSQDRVREAFF	TGCGCCAGCAGCCAAGACCGAGTCAGGGAAGCTTTCTTT	-	TRBJ1-1	-	TRBV4-1
CATPYRDREPYEQYF	TGTGCCACCCCATACCGGGACAGGGAGCCCTACGAGCAGTACTTC	-	TRBJ2-7	TRBD1	TRBV24-1
CASSATGGANYNSPLHF	TGTGCCAGCAGCGCAACAGGGGGCGCGAACTATAATTCACCCCTCCACTTT	-	TRBJ1-6	TRBD1	TRBV9
CASSIPPIYTEYTEAFF	TGTGCCAGTAGTATCCCACCCATATACACGGAGTACACTGAAGCTTTCTTT	-	TRBJ1-1	-	TRBV19
CASSKLQRNTGELFF	TGTGCCAGCAGCAAATTGCAGAGAAACACCGGGGAGCTGTTTTTT	-	TRBJ2-2	-	TRBV21-1
CSASRDSRSYEQYF	TGCAGTGCTAGTAGGGACTCACGCTCCTACGAGCAGTACTTC	once	TRBJ2-7	-	TRBV20-1
CASGVSFNYGYTF	TGTGCCAGCGGGGTGTCATTTAACTATGGCTACACCTTC	-	TRBJ1-2	-	TRBV7-9
CASIGGIEAFF	TGTGCCAGCATAGGGGGGATTGAAGCTTTCTTT	-	TRBJ1-1	-	TRBV6-5